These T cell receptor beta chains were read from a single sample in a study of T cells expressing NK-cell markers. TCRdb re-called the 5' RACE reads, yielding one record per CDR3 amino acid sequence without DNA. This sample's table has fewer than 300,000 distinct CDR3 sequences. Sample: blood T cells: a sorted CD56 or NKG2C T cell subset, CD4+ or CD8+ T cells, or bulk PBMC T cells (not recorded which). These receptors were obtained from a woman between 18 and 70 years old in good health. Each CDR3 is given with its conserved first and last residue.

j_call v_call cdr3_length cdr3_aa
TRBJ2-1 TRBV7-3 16 CASSFQGSSAYNEQFF
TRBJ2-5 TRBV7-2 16 CASREAGTSGLVTQYF
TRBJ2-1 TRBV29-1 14 CSGQGQGVSNEQFF
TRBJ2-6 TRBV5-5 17 CASSLSGTNSGANVLTF
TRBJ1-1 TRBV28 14 CATKTRIKNTEAFF
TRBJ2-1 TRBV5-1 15 CASSLAQSSYNEQFF
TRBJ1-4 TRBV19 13 CASSNRGGEKLFF
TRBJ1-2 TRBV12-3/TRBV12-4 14 CASRARAGSYGYTF
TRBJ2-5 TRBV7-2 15 CASSLTAARGETQYF
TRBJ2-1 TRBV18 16 CASSPRTSGRGNEQFF
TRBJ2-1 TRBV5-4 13 CASSFGGGNEQFF
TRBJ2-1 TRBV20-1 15 CSARLLTASYNEQFF
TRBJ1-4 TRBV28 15 CASNPEVATNEKLFF
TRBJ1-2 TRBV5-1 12 CASSTANYGYTF
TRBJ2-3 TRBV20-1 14 CSAITGGGGIRQYF
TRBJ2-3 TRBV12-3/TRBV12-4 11 CASSLLDTQYF